A selection of T cell receptor beta chains follows, all from one sample in a study of beta chain features in type 1 diabetes. Clones were sequenced by immunoSEQ multiplex PCR, and TCRdb holds only the in-frame ones, with some missing. Among a few hundred thousand clones listed, 13% were seen once. The sequenced sample consisted of naive CD4+ T cells from blood. These receptors were collected from a woman in her late teens or twenties with type 1 diabetes. CDR3s include the opening cysteine and the closing phenylalanine or tryptophan. D genes are given only for firm matches. The size entry is marked missing in some rows and otherwise reads once, few, many or a size class.

clone_size j_call v_call d_call cdr3_length cdr3_nt cdr3_aa
- TRBJ1-1 TRBV6-5 - 14 TGTGCCAGCAGGGTGGGTGGGCGGAACACTGAAGCTTTCTTT CASRVGGRNTEAFF
few TRBJ2-3 TRBV7-2 - 15 TGTGCCAGCAGCTTAGCGGGGACTAGCACAGATACGCAGTATTTT CASSLAGTSTDTQYF
- TRBJ2-1 TRBV12-2 - 16 TGTGCAAGTCGCTTATCCACGGGGGACTTTAACAATGAGCAGTTCTTC CASRLSTGDFNNEQFF
- TRBJ2-1 TRBV15 TRBD2 14 TGTGCCACCAACATAGCGGGAGGGAACAATGAGCAGTTCTTC CATNIAGGNNEQFF
- TRBJ1-5 TRBV28 TRBD1 15 TGTGCCAGCAGGTATAAGACAGGGAAGAGTCAGCCCCAGCATTTT CASRYKTGKSQPQHF
- TRBJ1-2 TRBV29-1 TRBD1 13 TGCAGCGTTGAAGAAGGGACAGCCGATGGCTACACCTTC CSVEEGTADGYTF
few TRBJ2-1 TRBV29-1 TRBD2 14 TGCAGCGTTGTACCGGGACTAGCTTCTAATGAGCAGTTCTTC CSVVPGLASNEQFF
few TRBJ2-2 TRBV2 - 18 TGTGCCAGCAGTGAAGCCAGCCTGTCGCGGGGTAACACCGGGGAGCTGTTTTTT CASSEASLSRGNTGELFF
- TRBJ2-1 TRBV5-1 TRBD2 14 TGCGCCAGCAGCCTGACTAGCGGGTACAATGAGCAGTTCTTC CASSLTSGYNEQFF
- TRBJ1-1 TRBV4-3 - 14 TGCGCCAGCAGCCAAACGGACTGGAGGACTGAAGCTTTCTTT CASSQTDWRTEAFF